The present entry profiles one T cell receptor beta chain with its context. Antigen specificity is unknown. Time point reported: week 47, end of study. Every vaccination contained 300 ug of the mutant IDH1 20-mer peptide and was paired with topical imiquimod. The patients were given eight vaccinations, one each in weeks 1, 3, 5, 7, 11, 15, 19 and 23. These data belong to a study of a mutant IDH1 vaccine in newly diagnosed glioma. About the research overall: With temozolomide cycles, or 4-6 weeks after radiotherapy alone, vaccination was started. Treatment recipients were 62.5% male and 37.5% female, and their mean age was around 40 years. Notes on the study in general: Pseudoprogression appeared independent of alterations in top peripheral clonotypes.

Here immunoSEQ multiplex PCR was the method, and the copy in TCRdb shows in-frame clones only, minus some. The data contain fewer than 85,000 clones, approximately 75% of them singletons. This CDR3 is built from 16 residues. The V gene's germline CDR1 is SGHKS and CDR2 YYEKEE (reference sequence). Germline trimming cut 4 bases from V and 3 bases from J; bases unmatched to any gene: 7. The rearrangement uses TRBV5-5 and TRBJ2-3; TRBD2 agrees at 11 bases. This receptor was taken from a man aged 40-49 years with glioma. The specimen was PBMCs, collected from a glioma patient whose treatment included an IDH1 peptide vaccine. The CDR3 bases are TGTGCCAGCAGCATCCAACTAGCGGGGGCGACAGATACGCAGTATTTT. Protein product: CASSIQLAGATDTQYF.